Sequencing of this TCR beta chain was carried out in a study of T-cell memory formation after mild COVID-19. About the research overall: Largely, TCR clusters stayed within a single donor.

Deletions cut 1 base from V and 4 bases from J, with 9 bases between. Looked up from germline, CDR1 is SGHKS and CDR2 is YYEKEE (reference sequence). CDR3 size: 13 residues. Researchers used 5'RACE with constant-segment primers to make TCR alpha and TCR beta cDNA libraries that carry sample barcodes and UMIs. TCRdb itself ran the 5' RACE reads through MiXCR, one entry per CDR3 protein. The data show some 350,000 distinct CDR3 sequences, less than 20% seen once. Study-level results: There was a balanced CD4/CD8 profile in clones contracting day 15 to 85, and later expanders leaned CD4+. CD4+ contracting clones lay mainly in CM and EM, CD8+ ones in EMRA.

A remark on this clonotype: Antigen specificity is unknown.

The clonotype comes from a man aged 18 to 30 who had mild COVID-19 (a few samples of this study predate the infection). Cell type and time point are not known. The sample taken for sequencing was PBMCs or a T cell subset sorted from them (not recorded which). The chain links TRBV5-5 to TRBJ2-7; D call uncertain. CDR3 protein: CASSLSGTYEQYV. The CDR3 coding sequence is TGTGCCAGCAGCTTGTCGGGTACTTACGAGCAGTACGTC.